This is a list of T cell receptor beta chains from one sample in a study of blood T cells in healthy people across ages. TCRdb re-derived calls from the 5' RACE reads in MiXCR, one entry per CDR3 protein. The data contain hundreds of thousands of distinct CDR3 sequences, approximately 30% of them seen just once; the ten biggest clones take up 15%. Sample: blood. All receptors derive from a woman of 80 years or more in good health. Each CDR3 is given with its conserved first and last residue. D genes are given only for firm matches. Not every row has a clone size; where given, it reads once, few, many or a size class.

TGCAGTGCTCGCGGGGGACCACTCTATGGCTACACCTTC CSARGGPLYGYTF - many TRBJ1-2 TRBV20-1 13
TGTGCCAGCAGTCTAAAGCCGGACAGGGTGGAGGGCTACACCTTC CASSLKPDRVEGYTF TRBD1 - TRBJ1-2 TRBV2 15
TGCAGTGCTCCTCGGGGGACTGAAGCTTTCTTT CSAPRGTEAFF - few TRBJ1-1 TRBV20-1 11
TGCAGCGTTGGTGGCAGCTTGGGTCAGCCCCAGCATTTT CSVGGSLGQPQHF - - TRBJ1-5 TRBV29-1 13
TGTGCCAGCAGCCTCCTACAGGGGGAGCATCTTAACTATGGCTACACCTTC CASSLLQGEHLNYGYTF TRBD1 many TRBJ1-2 TRBV4-2 17
TGCAGTGCTAGGAACCCTCTGGCTTACAATGAGCAGTTCTTC CSARNPLAYNEQFF - many TRBJ2-1 TRBV20-1 14
TGTGCCAGCAGACTCGACAGCCCGACTGAAGCTTTCTTT CASRLDSPTEAFF - - TRBJ1-1 TRBV7-2 13
TGTGCCAGCAGCCGGGACGTAGTTAGTGAGACCCAGTACTTC CASSRDVVSETQYF - - TRBJ2-5 TRBV14 14
TGCGCCAGCAGCTTCAGGGAGACCGGGGAGCTGTTTTTT CASSFRETGELFF - - TRBJ2-2 TRBV4-1 13
TGTGCCAGCAGAGTGACAGGGGCCATTAACTATGGCTACACCTTC CASRVTGAINYGYTF TRBD1 - TRBJ1-2 TRBV5-6 15
TGTGCCAGCACCATTTTAACTGGGACAGGGAAAGTGACCCAGTACTTC CASTILTGTGKVTQYF TRBD1 - TRBJ2-5 TRBV6-1 16
TGTGCCAGCAGCTTACAGGCCGAAGCAAACTCACCCCTCCACTTT CASSLQAEANSPLHF - many TRBJ1-6 TRBV7-2 15
TGTGCCAGCAGCTTAGACGGGACTCGAGAGGCCCAGTACTTC CASSLDGTREAQYF - few TRBJ2-5 TRBV11-2 14
TGTGCCAGCAGTTTACCGACAGGGAATGGCGAGCAGTACTTC CASSLPTGNGEQYF TRBD1 many TRBJ2-7 TRBV27 14
TGTGCCAGCAGCCCCTCCGTGGGCTACACCTTC CASSPSVGYTF - - TRBJ1-2 TRBV7-2 11
TGTGCCACCAGTGATTTTTTCCGGACCCCGGCTAGAGGGGACCGCCGGGAGACCCAGTACTTC CATSDFFRTPARGDRRETQYF - - TRBJ2-5 TRBV24-1 21
TGTGCCACCAGAGAGACTAGGGTTTACAATGAGCAGTTCTTC CATRETRVYNEQFF - many TRBJ2-1 TRBV15 14
TGCGCCAGCAGCTTGGAGACTGATGTCACCGGGGAGCTGTTTTTT CASSLETDVTGELFF - many TRBJ2-2 TRBV5-1 15
TGTGCCAGCAGTTACCGGGACAGCTTTAACACTGAAGCTTTCTTT CASSYRDSFNTEAFF TRBD1 many TRBJ1-1 TRBV6-2/TRBV6-3 15
TGCAGTGCTAGCGGCGGGGAGGGGGACTATGGCTACACCTTC CSASGGEGDYGYTF - - TRBJ1-2 TRBV20-1 14
TGCGCCAGCAGCTTGTCCAGGGTGGTAGGAGAAAAACTGTTTTTT CASSLSRVVGEKLFF - - TRBJ1-4 TRBV5-1 15
TGCAGTGCTAGGGGGGATAGCTACGAGCAGTACTTC CSARGDSYEQYF - few TRBJ2-7 TRBV20-1 12
TGTGCCAGCAGCTTAGGAGGGGGGGCTTGGAATGAGCAGTTCTTC CASSLGGGAWNEQFF - many TRBJ2-1 TRBV7-3 15
TGTGCCAGCACTCGAAGGTGGGATGGCTACACCTTC CASTRRWDGYTF - many TRBJ1-2 TRBV12-3/TRBV12-4 12
TGCAGCGTTCGATTCCAAGAGACCCAGTACTTC CSVRFQETQYF - many TRBJ2-5 TRBV29-1 11
TGTGCCAGCAGCTCCGACAGGTCTACCTACGAGCAGTACTTC CASSSDRSTYEQYF - - TRBJ2-7 TRBV7-2 14
TGCGCCAGCAGCTTGGACCGCAGGGGTCCGGGGTACGAGCAGTACTTC CASSLDRRGPGYEQYF - few TRBJ2-7 TRBV5-1 16
TGCAGCGTTGAAGTGACAGGACTGTTTGCGAAGCAGTACTTC CSVEVTGLFAKQYF - - TRBJ2-7 TRBV29-1 14
TGTGCCTGGAACCCGGCCCGGGGGGGACGGCAGCCCCAGCATTTT CAWNPARGGRQPQHF - few TRBJ1-5 TRBV30 15
TGCGCCAGCAGCTTGTCGGCCATGTCAACTAATGAAAAACTGTTTTTT CASSLSAMSTNEKLFF - many TRBJ1-4 TRBV5-1 16
TGTGCCAGCAGCGACCCGGGACAGGGTAAAGGAAGGGCCCAGTACTTC CASSDPGQGKGRAQYF TRBD1 many TRBJ2-5 TRBV5-4 16
TGCAGTGCCGCGGAGTTCAATCAGCCCCAGCATTTT CSAAEFNQPQHF - - TRBJ1-5 TRBV20-1 12
TGCGCCAGCAGCTTGGGTTACGGGGGGCGCGGAGATACGCAGTATTTT CASSLGYGGRGDTQYF - - TRBJ2-3 TRBV5-1 16
TGTGCCAGCAGCTCTGACTCCACTAGCACAGATACGCAGTATTTT CASSSDSTSTDTQYF - - TRBJ2-3 TRBV7-3 15
TGTGCCAGCAGCTTAGTCGGTGGGGCAGCCTACGAGCAGTACTTC CASSLVGGAAYEQYF - few TRBJ2-7 TRBV7-2 15
TGTGCCGCCGCAGGGGGCTTCCACGAGCAGTACTTC CAAAGGFHEQYF TRBD1 many TRBJ2-7 TRBV27 12
TGTGCCAGCAGTGAAGGGCGGGGTACGAGCACAGATACGCAGTATTTT CASSEGRGTSTDTQYF - few TRBJ2-3 TRBV6-1 16
TGTGCCAGCGGCCGGGGACAGTCCTACGAGCAGTACTTC CASGRGQSYEQYF TRBD1 many TRBJ2-7 TRBV7-8 13
TGTGCCAGCAGTCCTTACAGGGGAAGGAGCAATCAGCCCCAGCATTTT CASSPYRGRSNQPQHF TRBD1 many TRBJ1-5 TRBV27 16
TGTGCCAGCAGTTCCCCCCCGGGACAATCCTACGAGCAGTACTTC CASSSPPGQSYEQYF - many TRBJ2-7 TRBV28 15
TGTGCCAGCAGTCGCGGGACCTACAGTGAAAAACTGTTTTTT CASSRGTYSEKLFF - many TRBJ1-4 TRBV6-5 14